Listed below are T cell receptor beta chains from one sample, sequenced in a study of blood T cell repertoires in COVID-19. The method was immunoSEQ multiplex PCR; TCRdb's version includes in-frame clones alone and lacks a portion of them. The repertoire consists of about 200,000 clones, with roughly 80% occurring once and the leading ten covering 7% to 8.5%. The source material was peripheral blood. These receptors were taken from a woman between 70 and 85 years old with acute or convalescent COVID-19. Both conserved end residues are part of each CDR3. The D gene is left open where the match is weak. Clone size is not always given. Where it is, it says once, few, many or a class for expanded clones.

D	size	V	J	DNA	CDR3
NA	few	TRBV5-1	TRBJ2-3	TGCGCCAGCACGTGGCAGGGGCACGCAGATACGCAGTATTTT	CASTWQGHADTQYF
TRBD2	few	TRBV6-5	TRBJ2-3	TGTGCCAGCAGAGGGAGGGTATCGGATACGCAGTATTTT	CASRGRVSDTQYF
NA	NA	TRBV28	TRBJ2-7	TGTGCCAGTACCCGGGACACCACCTACGAGCAGTACTTC	CASTRDTTYEQYF
NA	once	TRBV7-3	TRBJ2-2	TGTGCCAGCAGCTTCACCAGGGTCGGGGAGCTGTTTTTT	CASSFTRVGELFF
TRBD2	NA	TRBV2	TRBJ2-7	TGTGCCAGCAGGGCTAGCGGGGGGTCCGAGCAGTACTTC	CASRASGGSEQYF
TRBD1	NA	TRBV11-2	TRBJ2-5	TGTGCCAGCAGCTTAGGAGGGACAGGGGGCTCGGAGACCCAGTACTTC	CASSLGGTGGSETQYF
NA	NA	TRBV3-1/TRBV3-2	TRBJ2-3	TGTGCCAGCAGCCAAGAGGGCAGGGGCGATACGCAGTATTTT	CASSQEGRGDTQYF
NA	NA	TRBV20-1	TRBJ1-2	TGCAGTGCTAGTAACAGCTATATGCGCTACACCTTC	CSASNSYMRYTF
TRBD2	NA	TRBV3-1/TRBV3-2	TRBJ2-5	TGTGCCAGCAGTCCCCGCGGACTAGCGGGGGACCAAGAGACCCAGTACTTC	CASSPRGLAGDQETQYF
TRBD1	few	TRBV12-3/TRBV12-4	TRBJ1-2	TGTGCCAGCAGTTTCAGGGGGGCGAGGGGCTACACCTTC	CASSFRGARGYTF
TRBD1	NA	TRBV24-1	TRBJ1-5	TGTGCCACCAGCGGACAGGGAATTAGGCCCCAGCATTTT	CATSGQGIRPQHF
NA	NA	TRBV3-1/TRBV3-2	TRBJ1-3	TGTGCCAGCAGCTTAACTGGAAACACCATATATTTT	CASSLTGNTIYF
TRBD2	few	TRBV5-6	TRBJ2-7	TGTGCCAGCAGCTTAGGACTAGCGGGGGGTCAGTACTTC	CASSLGLAGGQYF
NA	NA	TRBV6-2/TRBV6-3	TRBJ2-4	TGTGCCAGCAGTTCCGCGGTAGTCCAAGCCAAAAACATTCAGTACTTC	CASSSAVVQAKNIQYF